What follows are 10 T cell receptor beta chains derived from one specimen sequenced in a study of T cells after yellow fever vaccination. TCRdb called the 5' RACE reads again in MiXCR, with one record for every CDR3 protein. The sample consists of some 320,000 distinct CDR3 sequences, approximately 10% of them appearing once. The sample in question was CD4+ T cells sorted from PBMCs, obtained 5 days after the yellow fever booster vaccination. Receptors were obtained from a man between 18 and 35 years old who received the YFV17D yellow fever vaccine.

The chain carries TRBV7-9 and TRBJ1-1; possible D gene TRBD1, 5 bases. Trimming stripped 0 bases from V and 8 bases from J, with 10 bases between. The CDR3 is made up of 13 amino acids. The germline CDR1 and CDR2 sequences are SEHNR and FQNEAQ (reference sequence). In DNA form, the CDR3 reads TGTGCCAGCAGCTTAGCACGCGGGGCCGAAGCTTTCTTT. Translated: CASSLARGAEAFF.

The chain combines TRBV4-3 with TRBJ2-1, with a weak D call TRBD1 (7 bases). Trimming removed 6 bases from V and 2 bases from J, with 14 bases in between. The CDR3 is 15 residues long. Germline assignment: CDR1 LGHNA and CDR2 YSLEER. Here the CDR3 DNA reads TGCGCCAGCAGTCCTCAGGGGGGCACCTACAATGAGCAGTTCTTC. Its translation is CASSPQGGTYNEQFF.

V is TRBV4-1 and J is TRBJ2-7, with D perhaps being TRBD1 or TRBD2 (5 bases each). The CDR3 is 14 residues long. CDR1 and CDR2 from the germline V gene are MGHRA and YSYEKL. V lost 4 bases and J 2 bases, leaving 12 bases between the germline ends. The CDR3: CASSPRDPTYEQYF. The CDR3 nucleotides read TGCGCCAGCAGCCCTCGGGACCCAACCTACGAGCAGTACTTC.

The chain is built from TRBV18 and TRBJ1-3, with 8 bases fitting TRBD1. With V trimmed by 0 bases and J by 0 bases, 4 bases remained unmatched. Germline V gene data show CDR1 as KGHSH and CDR2 as LQKENI. The CDR3 is made up of 17 amino acids. The CDR3 loop reads CASSPPGTGPSGNTIYF. The CDR3, as DNA: TGTGCCAGCTCACCACCGGGGACAGGCCCCTCTGGAAACACCATATATTTT.

This clonotype was seen a handful of times. The J gene is TRBJ1-6, the V gene TRBV7-9; D may be TRBD1 (5 bases). This CDR3 region has 14 residues. Germline V gene lookup returns CDR1 SEHNR and CDR2 FQNEAQ (reference sequence). The V end lost 1 base, the J end lost 14 bases, and 15 bases lay between the germline ends. The CDR3 loop is CASSLGGSSQSLHF. The CDR3 bases are TGTGCCAGCAGCTTAGGGGGGTCTAGTCAGTCCCTCCACTTT.

This clonotype has a handful of counts. The chain uses TRBV20-1 and TRBJ1-2, with D uncertain. Germline CDR1 DFQATT, CDR2 SNEGSKA (reference sequence). The germline V and J ends were trimmed by 5 bases and 4 bases, with 11 bases remaining between them. CDR3 length: 12 residues. CDR3 sequence: CSAHDGVYGYTF. The CDR3 DNA is TGCAGTGCTCATGACGGGGTCTATGGCTACACCTTC.

This clonotype appeared a few times. This chain joins TRBV28 and TRBJ1-2; D gene ambiguous. The germline V gene encodes CDR1 MDHEN and CDR2 SYDVKM. CDR3 length: 11 residues. V dropped 7 bases and J dropped 4 bases, with 7 bases sitting between them. The DNA for the CDR3 is TGTGCCAGCACCGACCTCTATGGCTACACCTTC. Translated: CASTDLYGYTF.

The rearrangement uses TRBV7-6 and TRBJ2-5, with D maybe TRBD1 (5 bases). The ends were cut back, 5 bases at V and 6 bases at J, with 10 bases in the middle. CDR1 and CDR2 from the germline V gene are SGHVS and FNYEAQ. The CDR3 runs to 12 residues. CDR3: CASSLREQTQYF. The DNA of the CDR3 is TGTGCCAGCAGCCTCAGGGAACAGACCCAGTACTTC.

This clonotype appeared a few times. This chain uses TRBV19 with TRBJ2-2, with 13 bases fitting TRBD2. The V gene end was trimmed by 2 bases and the J gene end by 5 bases; junction bases not matched to a gene: 5. This CDR3 is built from 17 residues. Looked up from germline, CDR1 is LNHDA and CDR2 is SQIVND (reference sequence). CDR3 bases: TGTGCCAGTAGTATATTACTAGCGGGGGGGCTGACCGGGGAGCTGTTTTTT. Translated: CASSILLAGGLTGELFF.

There are many counts of this clonotype. The rearrangement uses TRBV10-3 and TRBJ2-5, with a tentative D call TRBD2 (6 bases). Trimming stripped 2 bases from V and 5 bases from J, with 21 bases between. The CDR3 consists of 17 residues. Germline CDR1 ENHRY, CDR2 SYGVKD. CDR3 amino acids: CAISEMEGLTPVETQYF. In DNA form, the CDR3 reads TGTGCCATCAGTGAGATGGAGGGATTAACCCCGGTGGAGACCCAGTACTTC.